This T cell receptor beta chain was recorded in a study of T cell responses to AZD1222 COVID-19 vaccine. Study-wide findings and caveats: It should be noted that donors were predominantly white British and more often female, and clonal diversity was possibly underestimated. Repertoire collection took place solely once the T cell response had peaked. Unmutated variant regions reportedly attract nearly half of all spike-specific TCRs.

Between the trimmed V and J ends, which lost 5 bases and 10 bases, there was a span of 9 bases. This CDR3 is built from 11 residues. The V gene's germline CDR1 is MDHEN and CDR2 SYDVKM. Note on this clone: Its antigen is as yet unknown.

TCRdb's table, derived via immunoSEQ multiplex PCR, lists solely in-frame clones and lacks some. The table lists under 200,000 clones, more than 90% of them singletons. The receptor was isolated from an adult who received the MenACWY meningococcal vaccine as a control. The rearrangement uses TRBV28 and TRBJ1-5; D remains unclear. Material: peripheral blood, obtained 28 days after the second dose of the MenACWY control vaccine. The CDR3 reads CASSKSHPQHF. CDR3 nucleotide sequence: TGTGCCAGCAGTAAGTCGCATCCCCAGCATTTT.